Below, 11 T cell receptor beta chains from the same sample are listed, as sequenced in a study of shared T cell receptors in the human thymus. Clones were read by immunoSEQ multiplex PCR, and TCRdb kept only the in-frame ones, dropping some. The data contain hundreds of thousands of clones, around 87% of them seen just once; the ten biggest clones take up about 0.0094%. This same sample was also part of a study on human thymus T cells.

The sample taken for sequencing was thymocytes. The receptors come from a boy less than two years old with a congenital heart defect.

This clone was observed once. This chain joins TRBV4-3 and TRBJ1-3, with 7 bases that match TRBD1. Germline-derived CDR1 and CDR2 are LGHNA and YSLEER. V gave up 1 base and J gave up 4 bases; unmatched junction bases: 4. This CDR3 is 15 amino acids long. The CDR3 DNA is TGCGCCAGCAGCCAAGGACAGGGTTCGGGAAACACCATATATTTT. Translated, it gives CASSQGQGSGNTIYF.

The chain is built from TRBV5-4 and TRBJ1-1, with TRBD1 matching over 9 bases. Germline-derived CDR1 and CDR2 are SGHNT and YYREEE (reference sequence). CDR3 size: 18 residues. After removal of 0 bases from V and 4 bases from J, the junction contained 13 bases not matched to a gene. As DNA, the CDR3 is TGTGCCAGCAGCTTGGGGGGTGGTGGGGGACAGGGAAGCACTGAAGCTTTCTTT. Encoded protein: CASSLGGGGGQGSTEAFF.

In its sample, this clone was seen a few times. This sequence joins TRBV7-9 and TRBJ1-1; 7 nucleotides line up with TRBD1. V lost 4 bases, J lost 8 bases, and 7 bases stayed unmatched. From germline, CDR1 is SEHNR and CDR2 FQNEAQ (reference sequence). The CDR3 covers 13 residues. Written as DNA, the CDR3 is TGTGCCAGCAGCTCCGCCCCGGACAGGGAAGCTTTCTTT. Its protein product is CASSSAPDREAFF.

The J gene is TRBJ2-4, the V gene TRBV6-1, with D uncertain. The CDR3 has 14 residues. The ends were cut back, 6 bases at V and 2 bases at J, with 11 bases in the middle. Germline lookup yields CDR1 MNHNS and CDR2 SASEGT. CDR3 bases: TGTGCCAGCAGCCCAAAGCATACCAAAAACATTCAGTACTTC. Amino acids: CASSPKHTKNIQYF.

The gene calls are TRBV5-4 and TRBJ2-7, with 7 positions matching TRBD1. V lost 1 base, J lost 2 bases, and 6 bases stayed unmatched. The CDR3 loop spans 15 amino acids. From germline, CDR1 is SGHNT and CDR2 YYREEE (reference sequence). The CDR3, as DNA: TGTGCCAGCAGCTTGTTTGGACAGGTTCCCTACGAGCAGTACTTC. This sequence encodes CASSLFGQVPYEQYF.

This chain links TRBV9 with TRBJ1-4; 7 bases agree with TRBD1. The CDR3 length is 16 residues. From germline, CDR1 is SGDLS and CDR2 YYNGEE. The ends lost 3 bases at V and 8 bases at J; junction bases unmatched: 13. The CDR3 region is CASSARPTGKGEKLFF. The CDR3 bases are TGTGCCAGCAGCGCCCGCCCGACAGGGAAGGGAGAAAAACTGTTTTTT.

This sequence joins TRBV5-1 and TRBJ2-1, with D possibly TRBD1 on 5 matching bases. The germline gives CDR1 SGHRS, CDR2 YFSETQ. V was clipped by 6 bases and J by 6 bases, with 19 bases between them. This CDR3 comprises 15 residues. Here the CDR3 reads CASKPTVTITNEQFF. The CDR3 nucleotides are TGCGCCAGCAAGCCGACAGTTACCATCACCAATGAGCAGTTCTTC.

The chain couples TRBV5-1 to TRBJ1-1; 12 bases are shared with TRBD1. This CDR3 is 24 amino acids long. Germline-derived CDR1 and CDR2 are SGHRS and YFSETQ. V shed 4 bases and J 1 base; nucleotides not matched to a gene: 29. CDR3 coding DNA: TGCGCCAGCAGCCCGGGACAGGGGGCGGAAACGAGTCCCGGTCCCCGCGATAGGAACACTGAAGCTTTCTTT. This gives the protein CASSPGQGAETSPGPRDRNTEAFF.

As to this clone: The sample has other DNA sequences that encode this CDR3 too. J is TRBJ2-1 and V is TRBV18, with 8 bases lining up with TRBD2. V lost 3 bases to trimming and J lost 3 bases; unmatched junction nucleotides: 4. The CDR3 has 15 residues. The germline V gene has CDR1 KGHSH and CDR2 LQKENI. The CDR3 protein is CASSPGLAGYNEQFF. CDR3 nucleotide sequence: TGTGCCAGCTCACCCGGGCTAGCGGGCTACAATGAGCAGTTCTTC.

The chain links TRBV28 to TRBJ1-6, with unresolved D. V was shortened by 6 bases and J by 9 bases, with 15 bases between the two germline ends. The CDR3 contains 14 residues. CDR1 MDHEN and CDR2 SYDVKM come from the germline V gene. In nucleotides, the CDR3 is TGTGCCAGCAGCTCCCCGGCTGAGCGTTCACCCCTCCACTTT. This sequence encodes CASSSPAERSPLHF.

CDR3 in amino acids: CASSMKRSGKPRTDTQYF. In nucleotides, the CDR3 is TGTGCCAGTAGTATGAAGAGGAGCGGGAAGCCACGCACAGATACGCAGTATTTT. The gene calls are TRBV19 and TRBJ2-3; TRBD2 aligns across 7 bases. V trimming: 3 bases; J trimming: 1 base; junction bases outside the gene matches: 13. Germline V gene sequence: CDR1 LNHDA, CDR2 SQIVND (reference sequence). The CDR3 extends over 18 amino acids.